The text below deals with one TCR beta chain. This entry belongs to a study of cytomegalovirus exposure and HLA in healthy donors. V shed 5 bases, J shed 2 bases, and the junction held 5 bases outside the gene matches. Germline lookup yields CDR1 SGHVS and CDR2 FNYEAQ. This CDR3 comprises 16 residues. The PCR used 60 Vbeta and 13 Jbeta primers. Some clones are missing from TCRdb's copy, which holds only in-frame ones; the method was immunoSEQ multiplex PCR. Of 200,000 to 250,000 clones in the sample, around nine tenths were seen once. This TCR was recovered from a woman younger than 30 in good health and CMV-seronegative. The chain joins TRBV7-6 to TRBJ2-3; 12 bases align to TRBD2. Sequencing was done on a sample of PBMCs. The CDR3 DNA is TGTGCCAGCAGCCGTGGACTAGCGGGGTTCACAGATACGCAGTATTTT. This sequence encodes CASSRGLAGFTDTQYF.